A selection of T cell receptor beta chains follows, all from one sample in a study of blood T cell repertoires in COVID-19. Produced via immunoSEQ multiplex PCR; TCRdb's table is partial and in-frame only. Here the sample spans about 270,000 clones, about 86% being singletons. The material sequenced was peripheral blood. The receptors originated from a woman aged 55-75 years with active or convalescent COVID-19. The CDR3 runs from the conserved cysteine through the conserved F or W. D genes are given only for firm matches. The size entry is marked missing in some rows and otherwise reads once, few, many or a size class.

J,D,size,V,CDR3,DNA
TRBJ2-5,.,.,TRBV14,CASSTGLWATQYF,TGTGCCAGCAGCACCGGACTGTGGGCGACCCAGTACTTC
TRBJ1-5,TRBD1,.,TRBV4-1,CASTDRYPQERNQPQHF,TGCGCCAGCACGGACAGGTATCCCCAGGAGCGCAATCAGCCCCAGCATTTT
TRBJ2-6,.,once,TRBV11-2,CASSFNAGSSGANVLTF,TGTGCCAGCAGTTTCAATGCGGGGAGCTCTGGGGCCAACGTCCTGACTTTC
TRBJ2-1,TRBD2,.,TRBV6-2/TRBV6-3,CASSYLSGGGYNEQFF,TGTGCCAGCAGTTACCTGAGCGGGGGAGGGTACAATGAGCAGTTCTTC
TRBJ1-3,.,.,TRBV3-1/TRBV3-2,CASSQDTGVSGNTIYF,TGTGCCAGCAGCCAAGATACGGGGGTCTCTGGAAACACCATATATTTT
TRBJ1-4,.,.,TRBV18,CASSPRTLNEKLFF,TGTGCCAGCTCACCCCGAACTCTGAATGAAAAACTGTTTTTT
TRBJ2-1,.,.,TRBV5-1,CASSSGTASYNEQFF,TGCGCCAGCAGCTCGGGGACTGCATCCTACAATGAGCAGTTCTTC
TRBJ2-2,.,.,TRBV29-1,CSVEDPKKASGTGELFF,TGCAGCGTTGAAGACCCTAAAAAAGCCTCGGGCACCGGGGAGCTGTTTTTT
TRBJ2-3,TRBD2,.,TRBV18,CASSPKLLAGGTDTQYF,TGTGCCAGCTCACCAAAACTACTAGCGGGGGGCACAGATACGCAGTATTTT
TRBJ2-3,TRBD2,.,TRBV28,CASSLGLGGLGADTQYF,TGTGCCAGCAGTTTAGGATTAGGCGGACTAGGAGCAGATACGCAGTATTTT
TRBJ2-7,.,.,TRBV11-2,CASSLGQVISYEQYF,TGTGCCAGCAGCTTGGGCCAGGTGATATCATACGAGCAGTACTTC
TRBJ2-5,.,.,TRBV6-2/TRBV6-3,CASSPKETQYF,TGTGCCAGCAGTCCCAAAGAGACCCAGTACTTC
TRBJ1-2,.,.,TRBV30,CAWSTPGYGYTF,TGTGCCTGGAGTACCCCGGGGTATGGCTACACCTTC
TRBJ1-3,TRBD1,few,TRBV27,CASSQHLGQERNTIYF,TGTGCCAGCAGTCAGCACCTCGGACAGGAGAGAAACACCATATATTTT
TRBJ1-1,.,few,TRBV5-1,CASTRRGLATEAFF,TGCGCCAGCACTCGTCGAGGGTTGGCCACTGAAGCTTTCTTT
TRBJ2-1,.,.,TRBV12-3/TRBV12-4,CASSLGHNEQFF,TGTGCCAGCAGTTTAGGGCACAATGAGCAGTTCTTC
TRBJ2-7,.,.,TRBV6-5,CASSYPPGDCEQYF,TGTGCCAGCAGTTACCCTCCAGGGGATTGCGAGCAGTACTTC
TRBJ2-7,.,.,TRBV11-2,CASSQAGRTVTYEQYF,TGTGCCAGCAGTCAGGCAGGCAGGACAGTAACCTACGAGCAGTACTTC
TRBJ2-1,TRBD2,.,TRBV5-1,CASSYGGGYNEQFF,TGCGCCAGCAGCTACGGGGGAGGGTACAATGAGCAGTTCTTC
TRBJ1-5,.,.,TRBV2,CASSEGRANQPQHF,TGTGCCAGCAGTGAAGGCAGGGCCAATCAGCCCCAGCATTTT
TRBJ1-1,.,few,TRBV29-1,CSVRAGPNTEAFF,TGCAGCGTTCGCGCAGGGCCGAACACTGAAGCTTTCTTT
TRBJ2-1,.,many,TRBV2,CASRQDGYNEQFF,TGTGCCAGCAGACAGGACGGGTACAATGAGCAGTTCTTC
TRBJ2-5,.,.,TRBV7-6,CASSSEGWPQETQYF,TGTGCCAGCAGCTCGGAGGGTTGGCCCCAAGAGACCCAGTACTTC
TRBJ2-7,TRBD2,.,TRBV19,CASSFSGGAPYEQYF,TGTGCCAGTAGTTTTAGCGGGGGGGCCCCCTACGAGCAGTACTTC
TRBJ2-3,TRBD2,.,TRBV11-2,CASSLDARLAYPTDTQYF,TGTGCCAGCAGCTTAGATGCCCGACTAGCGTATCCGACAGATACGCAGTATTTT
TRBJ2-7,.,.,TRBV6-5,CASTSGIRPYEQYF,TGTGCCAGCACCTCCGGGATTCGACCCTACGAGCAGTACTTC
TRBJ2-7,.,many,TRBV10-1,CASSVAEGYEQYF,TGCGCCAGCAGTGTCGCGGAGGGCTACGAGCAGTACTTC
TRBJ2-5,.,.,TRBV7-9,CASSRDDHTGLTQYF,TGTGCCAGCAGCCGAGATGATCATACAGGGTTAACCCAGTACTTC
TRBJ1-2,.,.,TRBV11-2,CASSLGGPGRRGYTF,TGTGCCAGCAGCTTAGGAGGTCCAGGGCGACGTGGCTACACCTTC
TRBJ2-6,.,.,TRBV11-3,CASSPRGASAGANVLTF,TGTGCCAGCAGCCCCCGGGGTGCTAGCGCTGGGGCCAACGTCCTGACTTTC
TRBJ2-5,TRBD2,.,TRBV9,CASSVIQGGVETQYF,TGTGCCAGCAGCGTTATCCAGGGAGGGGTCGAGACCCAGTACTTC
TRBJ1-1,TRBD1,.,TRBV27,CAIAPDRGDTEAFF,TGTGCCATCGCTCCCGACAGGGGGGACACTGAAGCTTTCTTT
TRBJ2-3,TRBD2,.,TRBV6-1,CASTEPGLAGASSTDTQYF,TGTGCCAGCACTGAACCGGGACTAGCGGGGGCCTCTAGCACAGATACGCAGTATTTT
TRBJ1-1,.,.,TRBV4-1,CASSQGSQSFF,TGCGCCAGCAGCCAAGGGAGTCAGTCTTTCTTT